This is a list of T cell receptor beta chains from one sample in a study of T cell repertoires in cytomegalovirus infection. TCRdb redid the calling of the reads with MiXCR, one entry per CDR3 protein. The table records hundreds of thousands of distinct CDR3 sequences, approximately 10% of them present only once. The sample was PBMCs. Receptor source: a human donor in good health (CMV status not recorded). Some clones in this sample may be carry-over from other donors' samples. CDR3s include the opening cysteine and the closing phenylalanine or tryptophan. The D gene is left open where the match is weak. Rows may omit the clone size; those that give it use once, few, many or a size class.

D: NA; J: TRBJ2-5; V: TRBV5-1; size: many; CDR3: CASSLPGTPRETQYF; DNA: TGCGCCAGCAGCCTTCCCGGGACTCCTCGAGAGACCCAGTACTTC
D: NA; J: TRBJ2-2; V: TRBV3-1; size: many; CDR3: CASSLRVANTGELFF; DNA: TGTGCCAGCAGCCTGCGGGTGGCGAACACCGGGGAGCTGTTTTTT
D: NA; J: TRBJ1-5; V: TRBV5-6; size: NA; CDR3: CASSLSYNQPQHF; DNA: TGTGCCAGCAGCTTGTCCTACAATCAGCCCCAGCATTTT
D: TRBD2; J: TRBJ2-7; V: TRBV7-9; size: many; CDR3: CASSSVAGGYEQYF; DNA: TGTGCCAGCAGCTCAGTGGCGGGGGGCTACGAGCAGTACTTC
D: TRBD2; J: TRBJ2-5; V: TRBV5-4; size: few; CDR3: CASSPRAGGYQETQYF; DNA: TGTGCCAGCAGCCCTAGAGCGGGGGGGTACCAAGAGACCCAGTACTTC
D: NA; J: TRBJ1-1; V: TRBV2; size: few; CDR3: CASSGDSGTEAFF; DNA: TGTGCCAGCAGTGGAGATTCGGGGACTGAAGCTTTCTTT
D: NA; J: TRBJ2-1; V: TRBV6-4; size: many; CDR3: CASSDSVSGPYNEQFF; DNA: TGTGCCAGCAGTGACTCGGTTAGCGGACCATACAATGAGCAGTTCTTC
D: NA; J: TRBJ1-2; V: TRBV6-1; size: many; CDR3: CASTVNDGYGYTF; DNA: TGTGCCAGCACCGTGAACGACGGCTATGGCTACACCTTC
D: TRBD2; J: TRBJ2-2; V: TRBV7-2; size: many; CDR3: CASSWLADPTGELFF; DNA: TGTGCCAGCAGCTGGCTAGCGGACCCCACCGGGGAGCTGTTTTTT
D: NA; J: TRBJ2-6; V: TRBV28; size: NA; CDR3: CASSSPLGKGSGANVLTF; DNA: TGTGCCAGCAGTTCGCCCCTTGGGAAGGGATCTGGGGCCAACGTCCTGACTTTC
D: TRBD2; J: TRBJ2-1; V: TRBV5-1; size: NA; CDR3: CASSLAASGGKQFF; DNA: TGCGCCAGCAGCTTGGCGGCTAGCGGGGGAAAGCAGTTCTTC
D: TRBD1; J: TRBJ1-5; V: TRBV7-2; size: many; CDR3: CASSWTGRANQPQHF; DNA: TGTGCCAGCAGCTGGACAGGCCGCGCCAATCAGCCCCAGCATTTT
D: NA; J: TRBJ2-3; V: TRBV4-2; size: NA; CDR3: CASSQDAASTDTQYF; DNA: TGTGCCAGCAGCCAAGATGCAGCTAGCACAGATACGCAGTATTTT
D: NA; J: TRBJ1-5; V: TRBV5-1; size: many; CDR3: CASSLDSTRNQPQHF; DNA: TGCGCCAGCAGCTTGGACAGTACTCGCAATCAGCCCCAGCATTTT
D: NA; J: TRBJ1-5; V: TRBV29-1; size: NA; CDR3: CSVGEAGNQPQHF; DNA: TGCAGCGTTGGGGAGGCCGGCAATCAGCCCCAGCATTTT
D: NA; J: TRBJ2-1; V: TRBV20-1; size: few; CDR3: CSARLPTLGQFF; DNA: TGCAGTGCTAGGCTCCCAACTCTTGGGCAGTTCTTC
D: NA; J: TRBJ2-2; V: TRBV15; size: many; CDR3: CATSERNTGELFF; DNA: TGTGCCACCAGCGAGCGGAACACCGGGGAGCTGTTTTTT
D: NA; J: TRBJ1-2; V: TRBV11-2; size: many; CDR3: CASSYTQGGDGYTF; DNA: TGTGCCAGCAGCTATACACAGGGTGGAGATGGCTACACCTTC
D: TRBD1; J: TRBJ2-7; V: TRBV25-1; size: NA; CDR3: CASSERYPTGGIYEQYF; DNA: TGTGCCAGCAGTGAACGGTACCCGACAGGGGGGATCTACGAGCAGTACTTC
D: TRBD1; J: TRBJ2-1; V: TRBV7-7; size: many; CDR3: CASSRGQPYGEQFF; DNA: TGTGCTAGCAGCCGGGGACAGCCTTACGGTGAGCAGTTCTTC
D: NA; J: TRBJ1-5; V: TRBV28; size: many; CDR3: CASRPQGTSNQPQHF; DNA: TGTGCCAGCAGACCCCAGGGGACAAGCAATCAGCCCCAGCATTTT
D: NA; J: TRBJ2-3; V: TRBV5-1; size: few; CDR3: CASSARGGTDTQYF; DNA: TGCGCCAGCAGCGCTAGGGGGGGCACAGATACGCAGTATTTT
D: NA; J: TRBJ2-5; V: TRBV7-3; size: few; CDR3: CASSSGTSEETQYF; DNA: TGTGCCAGCAGCTCCGGGACCAGCGAAGAGACCCAGTACTTC
D: NA; J: TRBJ1-1; V: TRBV11-2; size: many; CDR3: CASSFSGFSEAFF; DNA: TGTGCCAGCAGCTTTTCGGGGTTCTCTGAAGCTTTCTTT
D: TRBD2; J: TRBJ2-7; V: TRBV20-1; size: few; CDR3: CSAGTSGGTYEQYF; DNA: TGCAGTGCGGGAACTAGCGGGGGTACCTACGAGCAGTACTTC
D: NA; J: TRBJ2-7; V: TRBV5-5; size: many; CDR3: CTSAGTPTYEQYF; DNA: TGTACGTCCGCAGGGACACCGACCTACGAGCAGTACTTC
D: NA; J: TRBJ2-1; V: TRBV11-2; size: many; CDR3: CASSLDHGGSYNEQFF; DNA: TGTGCCAGCAGCTTAGATCACGGGGGTTCCTACAATGAGCAGTTCTTC
D: TRBD1; J: TRBJ2-2; V: TRBV10-3; size: many; CDR3: CAIRDSGTGDTGELFF; DNA: TGTGCCATCAGGGACTCCGGGACAGGGGACACCGGGGAGCTGTTTTTT
D: TRBD1; J: TRBJ1-4; V: TRBV20-1; size: many; CDR3: CSASTGAENEKLFF; DNA: TGCAGTGCGAGTACAGGGGCCGAAAATGAAAAACTGTTTTTT
D: NA; J: TRBJ2-7; V: TRBV10-3; size: many; CDR3: CAAGESAYEQYF; DNA: TGTGCCGCCGGGGAGTCAGCCTACGAGCAGTACTTC
D: NA; J: TRBJ2-2; V: TRBV24-1; size: NA; CDR3: CATSDAGTGITGELFF; DNA: TGTGCCACCAGTGATGCCGGAACAGGGATAACCGGGGAGCTGTTTTTT
D: NA; J: TRBJ1-2; V: TRBV7-2; size: many; CDR3: CASSSLHAYTF; DNA: TGTGCCAGCAGCTCCCTCCATGCCTACACCTTC
D: NA; J: TRBJ2-4; V: TRBV9; size: NA; CDR3: CASSVAPGPKNIQYF; DNA: TGTGCCAGCAGCGTAGCGCCAGGGCCCAAAAACATTCAGTACTTC
D: NA; J: TRBJ2-5; V: TRBV20-1; size: many; CDR3: CSVGGGTGQETQYF; DNA: TGCAGTGTAGGGGGTGGGACGGGACAAGAGACCCAGTACTTC
D: NA; J: TRBJ2-2; V: TRBV30; size: NA; CDR3: CAWLPGHNTGELFF; DNA: TGTGCCTGGTTACCGGGACATAACACCGGGGAGCTGTTTTTT
D: NA; J: TRBJ1-1; V: TRBV6-5; size: NA; CDR3: CASMEGGGNTEAFF; DNA: TGTGCCAGCATGGAAGGGGGAGGGAACACTGAAGCTTTCTTT
D: NA; J: TRBJ2-2; V: TRBV6-5; size: few; CDR3: CASSLDTTNTGELFF; DNA: TGTGCCAGCAGTTTGGACACCACGAACACCGGGGAGCTGTTTTTT
D: TRBD2; J: TRBJ2-5; V: TRBV11-2; size: few; CDR3: CASSFQPGTSDQETQYF; DNA: TGTGCCAGCAGCTTCCAGCCCGGGACTAGCGACCAAGAGACCCAGTACTTC
D: TRBD2; J: TRBJ2-1; V: TRBV15; size: NA; CDR3: CATRHGTSGEDEQFF; DNA: TGTGCCACCAGGCACGGGACTAGCGGGGAAGATGAGCAGTTCTTC
D: TRBD1; J: TRBJ1-1; V: TRBV28; size: many; CDR3: CASGQGQVYIEAFF; DNA: TGTGCCAGCGGGCAAGGACAGGTTTATATTGAAGCTTTCTTT
D: NA; J: TRBJ2-7; V: TRBV20-1; size: NA; CDR3: CSARDRGAGEQYF; DNA: TGCAGTGCTAGAGATCGGGGGGCGGGCGAGCAGTACTTC
D: NA; J: TRBJ2-5; V: TRBV19; size: many; CDR3: CATKHFRETQYF; DNA: TGTGCCACCAAACATTTCCGGGAGACCCAGTACTTC
D: NA; J: TRBJ1-3; V: TRBV5-1; size: NA; CDR3: CASSPDPHSGNTIYF; DNA: TGCGCCAGCAGCCCGGACCCGCACTCTGGAAACACCATATATTTT
D: TRBD1; J: TRBJ1-6; V: TRBV15; size: few; CDR3: CATSREDRQNSPLHF; DNA: TGTGCCACCAGCAGAGAGGACAGGCAGAATTCACCCCTCCACTTT
D: NA; J: TRBJ1-1; V: TRBV12-3/TRBV12-4; size: many; CDR3: CASSLEWALEAFF; DNA: TGTGCCAGCAGTTTGGAATGGGCGCTAGAAGCTTTCTTT
D: NA; J: TRBJ1-2; V: TRBV19; size: NA; CDR3: CASMGGGYGYTF; DNA: TGTGCCAGCATGGGAGGGGGTTATGGCTACACCTTC
D: NA; J: TRBJ2-3; V: TRBV3-1; size: many; CDR3: CASSQLYGGITDTQYF; DNA: TGTGCCAGCAGCCAACTCTACGGCGGGATCACAGATACGCAGTATTTT
D: NA; J: TRBJ2-2; V: TRBV19; size: few; CDR3: CASQGYTGELFF; DNA: TGTGCCAGTCAGGGATACACCGGGGAGCTGTTTTTT
D: NA; J: TRBJ2-3; V: TRBV5-6; size: NA; CDR3: CASAEEGRGDTDTQYF; DNA: TGTGCCAGCGCCGAGGAGGGAAGAGGGGATACAGATACGCAGTATTTT
D: TRBD2; J: TRBJ2-1; V: TRBV7-3; size: many; CDR3: CASSLGPGLAGAVHEQFF; DNA: TGTGCCAGCAGCTTGGGACCGGGACTAGCGGGAGCAGTTCATGAGCAGTTCTTC
D: NA; J: TRBJ1-2; V: TRBV2; size: few; CDR3: CASRTGESNYGYTF; DNA: TGTGCCAGCAGGACAGGCGAGTCTAACTATGGCTACACCTTC
D: NA; J: TRBJ2-3; V: TRBV6-1; size: many; CDR3: CASSDGGSTDTQYF; DNA: TGTGCCAGCAGTGATGGGGGAAGCACAGATACGCAGTATTTT
D: NA; J: TRBJ1-1; V: TRBV5-1; size: few; CDR3: CASSSRSGATEAFF; DNA: TGCGCCAGCAGCTCCCGTTCGGGGGCCACTGAAGCTTTCTTT
D: TRBD1; J: TRBJ2-2; V: TRBV11-2; size: NA; CDR3: CASSLPIQGADTGELFF; DNA: TGTGCCAGCAGCCTGCCAATACAGGGGGCAGACACCGGGGAGCTGTTTTTT